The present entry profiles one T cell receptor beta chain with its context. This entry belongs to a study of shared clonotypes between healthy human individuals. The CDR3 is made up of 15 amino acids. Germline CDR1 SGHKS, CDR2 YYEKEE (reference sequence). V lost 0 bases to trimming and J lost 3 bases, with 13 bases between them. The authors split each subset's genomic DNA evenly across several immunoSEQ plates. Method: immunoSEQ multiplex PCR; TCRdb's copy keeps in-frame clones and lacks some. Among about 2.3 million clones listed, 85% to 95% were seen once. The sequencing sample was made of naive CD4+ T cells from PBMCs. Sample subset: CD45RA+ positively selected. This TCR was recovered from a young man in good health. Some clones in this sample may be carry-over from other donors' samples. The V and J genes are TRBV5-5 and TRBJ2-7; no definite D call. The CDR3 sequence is CASSLGSRLDYEQYF. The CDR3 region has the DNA TGTGCCAGCAGCTTGGGCAGTCGACTTGACTACGAGCAGTACTTC.